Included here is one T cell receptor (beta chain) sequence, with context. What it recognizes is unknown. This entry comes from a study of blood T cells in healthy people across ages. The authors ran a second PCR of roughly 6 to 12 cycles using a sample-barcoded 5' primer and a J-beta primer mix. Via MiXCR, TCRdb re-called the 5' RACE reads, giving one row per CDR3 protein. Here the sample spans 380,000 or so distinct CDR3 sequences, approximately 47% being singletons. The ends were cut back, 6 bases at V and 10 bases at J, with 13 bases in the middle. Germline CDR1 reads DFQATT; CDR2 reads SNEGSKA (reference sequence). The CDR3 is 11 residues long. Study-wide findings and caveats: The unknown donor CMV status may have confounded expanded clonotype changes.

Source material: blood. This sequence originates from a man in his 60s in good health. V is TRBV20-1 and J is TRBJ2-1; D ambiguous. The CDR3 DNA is TGCAGTGCGCCGAAAGGGCGGGAGCAGTTCTTC. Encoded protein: CSAPKGREQFF.